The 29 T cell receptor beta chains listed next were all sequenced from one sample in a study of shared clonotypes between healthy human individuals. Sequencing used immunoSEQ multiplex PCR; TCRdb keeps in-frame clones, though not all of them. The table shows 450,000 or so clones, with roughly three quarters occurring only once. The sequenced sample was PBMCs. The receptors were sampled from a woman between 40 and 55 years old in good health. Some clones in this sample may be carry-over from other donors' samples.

CDR3 sequence reads: CASSPREREVNNEQFF. The CDR3 region has the DNA TGTGCCAGCTCACCACGGGAGCGGGAGGTCAACAATGAGCAGTTCTTC. The chain recombines TRBV18 with TRBJ2-1; TRBD2 matches at 9 bases. This CDR3 spans 16 amino acids. Looked up from germline, CDR1 is KGHSH and CDR2 is LQKENI. V lost 1 base, J lost 5 bases, and 6 bases stayed unmatched.

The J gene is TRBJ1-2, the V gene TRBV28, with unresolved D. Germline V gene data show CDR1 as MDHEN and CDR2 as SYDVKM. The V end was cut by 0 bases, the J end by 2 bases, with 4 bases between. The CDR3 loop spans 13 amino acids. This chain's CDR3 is CASSLWDNYGYTF. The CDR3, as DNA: TGTGCCAGCAGTTTATGGGACAACTATGGCTACACCTTC.

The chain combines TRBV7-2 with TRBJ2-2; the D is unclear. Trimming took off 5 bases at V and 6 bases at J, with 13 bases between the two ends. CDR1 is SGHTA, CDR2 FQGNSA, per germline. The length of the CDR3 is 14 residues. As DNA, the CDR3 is TGTGCCAGCAGCCCCCAGGTGGAGCCCGGGGAGCTGTTTTTT. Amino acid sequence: CASSPQVEPGELFF.

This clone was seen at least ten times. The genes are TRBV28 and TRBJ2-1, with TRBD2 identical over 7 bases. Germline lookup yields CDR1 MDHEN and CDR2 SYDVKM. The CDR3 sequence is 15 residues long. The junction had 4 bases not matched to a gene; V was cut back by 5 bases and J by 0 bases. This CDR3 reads CASSSLAVSYNEQFF. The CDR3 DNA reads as TGTGCCAGCAGTAGCCTAGCGGTCTCCTACAATGAGCAGTTCTTC.

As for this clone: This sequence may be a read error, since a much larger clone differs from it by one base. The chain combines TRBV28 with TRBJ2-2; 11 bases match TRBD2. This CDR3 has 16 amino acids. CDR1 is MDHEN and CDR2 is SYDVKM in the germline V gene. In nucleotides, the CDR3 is TGTGCCGGCAGAACCGGGACTAGCGGATACACCGGGGAGCTGTTTTTT. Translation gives CAGRTGTSGYTGELFF.

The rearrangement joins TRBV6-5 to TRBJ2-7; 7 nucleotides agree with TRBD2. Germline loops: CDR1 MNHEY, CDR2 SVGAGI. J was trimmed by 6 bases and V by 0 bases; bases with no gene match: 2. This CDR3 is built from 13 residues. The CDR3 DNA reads TGTGCCAGCAGTTACTCGCGGGAGCTCGAGCAGTACTTC. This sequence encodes CASSYSRELEQYF.

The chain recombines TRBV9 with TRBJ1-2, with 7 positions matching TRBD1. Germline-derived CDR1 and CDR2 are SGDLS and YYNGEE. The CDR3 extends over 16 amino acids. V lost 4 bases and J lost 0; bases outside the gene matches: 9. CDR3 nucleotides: TGTGCCAGCAGCCCCGGACCTACAGGGGCTAACTATGGCTACACCTTC. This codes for CASSPGPTGANYGYTF.

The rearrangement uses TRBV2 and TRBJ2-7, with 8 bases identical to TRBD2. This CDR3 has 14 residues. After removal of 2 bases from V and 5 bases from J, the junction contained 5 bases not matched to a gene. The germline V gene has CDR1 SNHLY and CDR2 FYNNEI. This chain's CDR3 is CASSETRGGDEQYF. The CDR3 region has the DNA TGTGCCAGCAGTGAAACCCGGGGGGGGGACGAGCAGTACTTC.

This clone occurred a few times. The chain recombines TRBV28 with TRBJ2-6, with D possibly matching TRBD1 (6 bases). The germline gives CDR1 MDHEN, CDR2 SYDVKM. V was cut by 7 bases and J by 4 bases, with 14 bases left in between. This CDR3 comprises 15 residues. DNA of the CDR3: TGTGCCAGCATCACCCCAGGGGCCGGGGCCAACGTCCTGACTTTC. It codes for CASITPGAGANVLTF. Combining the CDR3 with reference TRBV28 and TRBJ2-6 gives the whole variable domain DVKVTQSSRYLVKRTGEKVFLECVQDMDHENMFWYRQDPGLGLRLIYFSYDVKMKEKGDIPEGYSVSREKKERFSLILESASTNQTSMYLCASITPGAGANVLTFGAGSRLTVL.

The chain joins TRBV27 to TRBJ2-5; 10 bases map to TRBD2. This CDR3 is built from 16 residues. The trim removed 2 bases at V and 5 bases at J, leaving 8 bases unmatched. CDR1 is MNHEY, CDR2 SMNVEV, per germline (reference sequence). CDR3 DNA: TGTGCCAGCAGTTTAGGGAGCGGGAGGGCCGTGGAGACCCAGTACTTC. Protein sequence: CASSLGSGRAVETQYF.

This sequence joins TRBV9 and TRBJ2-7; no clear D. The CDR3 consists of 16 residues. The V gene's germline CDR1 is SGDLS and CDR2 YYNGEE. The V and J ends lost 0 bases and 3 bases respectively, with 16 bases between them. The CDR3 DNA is TGTGCCAGCAGCGTAGCGAAGCCCTGGGCGCGCTACGAGCAGTACTTC. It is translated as CASSVAKPWARYEQYF.

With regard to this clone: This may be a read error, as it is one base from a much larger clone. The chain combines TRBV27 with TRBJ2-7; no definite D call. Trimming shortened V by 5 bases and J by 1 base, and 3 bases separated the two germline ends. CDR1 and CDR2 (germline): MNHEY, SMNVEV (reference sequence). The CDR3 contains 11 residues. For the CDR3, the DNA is TGTGCCAGCAGTCCTTCCTACGAGCAGTACTTC. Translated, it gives CASSPSYEQYF.

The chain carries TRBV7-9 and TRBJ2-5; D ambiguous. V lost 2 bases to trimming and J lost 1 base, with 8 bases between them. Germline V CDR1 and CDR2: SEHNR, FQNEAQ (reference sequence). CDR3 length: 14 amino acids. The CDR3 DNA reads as TGTGCCAGCAGCTTACGACGGACCCAAGAGACCCAGTACTTC. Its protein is CASSLRRTQETQYF. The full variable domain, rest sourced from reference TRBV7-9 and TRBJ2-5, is DTGVSQNPRHKITKRGQNVTFRCDPISEHNRLYWYRQTLGQGPEFLTYFQNEAQLEKSRLLSDRFSAERPKGSFSTLEIQRTEQGDSAMYLCASSLRRTQETQYFGPGTRLLVL.

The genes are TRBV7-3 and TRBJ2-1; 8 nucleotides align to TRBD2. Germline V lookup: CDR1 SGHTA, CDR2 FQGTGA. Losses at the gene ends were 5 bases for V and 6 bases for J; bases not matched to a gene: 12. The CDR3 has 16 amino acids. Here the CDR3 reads CASSRRSLAGTNEQFF. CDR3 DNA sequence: TGTGCCAGCAGCCGAAGGAGTCTAGCGGGTACCAATGAGCAGTTCTTC.

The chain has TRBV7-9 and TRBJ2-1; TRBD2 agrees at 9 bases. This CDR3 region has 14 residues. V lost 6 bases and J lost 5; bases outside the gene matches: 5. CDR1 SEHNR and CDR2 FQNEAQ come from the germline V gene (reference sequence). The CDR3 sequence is CASSPSGTHNEQFF. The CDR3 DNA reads TGTGCCAGCAGTCCTAGCGGGACCCACAATGAGCAGTTCTTC.

CDR3 protein: CASSLAGRPSSYEQYF. For the CDR3, the DNA is TGTGCCAGCAGCTTAGCCGGCAGGCCGAGCTCCTACGAGCAGTACTTC. The V and J genes are TRBV7-8 and TRBJ2-7; D uncertain. Trimming removed 0 bases at V and 0 bases at J, with 12 bases between. Germline lookup yields CDR1 SGHVS and CDR2 FQNEAQ. The CDR3 length is 16 residues.

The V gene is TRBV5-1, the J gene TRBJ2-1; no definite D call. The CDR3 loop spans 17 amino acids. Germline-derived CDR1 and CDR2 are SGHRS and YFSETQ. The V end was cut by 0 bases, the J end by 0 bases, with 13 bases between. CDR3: CASSLARSLSSYNEQFF. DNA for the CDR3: TGCGCCAGCAGCTTGGCCAGGAGCCTAAGCTCCTACAATGAGCAGTTCTTC.

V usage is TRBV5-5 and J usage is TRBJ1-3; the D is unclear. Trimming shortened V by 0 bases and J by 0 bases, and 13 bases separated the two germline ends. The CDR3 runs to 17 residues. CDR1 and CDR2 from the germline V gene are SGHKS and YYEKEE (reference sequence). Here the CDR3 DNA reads TGTGCCAGCAGCTTGGATGTGACACAGTACTCTGGAAACACCATATATTTT. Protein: CASSLDVTQYSGNTIYF. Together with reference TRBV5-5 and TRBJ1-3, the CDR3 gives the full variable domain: DAGVTQSPTHLIKTRGQQVTLRCSPISGHKSVSWYQQVLGQGPQFIFQYYEKEERGRGNFPDRFSARQFPNYSSELNVNALLLGDSALYLCASSLDVTQYSGNTIYFGEGSWLTVV.

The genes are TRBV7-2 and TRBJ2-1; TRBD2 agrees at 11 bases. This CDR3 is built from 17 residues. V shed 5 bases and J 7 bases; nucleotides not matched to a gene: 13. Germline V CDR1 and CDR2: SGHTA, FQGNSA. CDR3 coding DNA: TGTGCCAGCAGCAAAGGACTCGGGACTAGCGGTGGGAATGAGCAGTTCTTC. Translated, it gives CASSKGLGTSGGNEQFF. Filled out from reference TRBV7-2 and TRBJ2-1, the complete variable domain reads GAGVSQSPSNKVTEKGKDVELRCDPISGHTALYWYRQSLGQGLEFLIYFQGNSAPDKSGLPSDRFSAERTGGSVSTLTIQRTQQEDSAVYLCASSKGLGTSGGNEQFFGPGTRLTVL.

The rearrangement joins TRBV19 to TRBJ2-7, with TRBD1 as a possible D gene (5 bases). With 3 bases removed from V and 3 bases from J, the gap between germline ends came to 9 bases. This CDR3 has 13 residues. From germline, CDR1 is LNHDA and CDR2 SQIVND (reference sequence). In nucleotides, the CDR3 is TGTGCCAGTAGTATTGGGCAGGGCTACGAGCAGTACTTC. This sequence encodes CASSIGQGYEQYF.

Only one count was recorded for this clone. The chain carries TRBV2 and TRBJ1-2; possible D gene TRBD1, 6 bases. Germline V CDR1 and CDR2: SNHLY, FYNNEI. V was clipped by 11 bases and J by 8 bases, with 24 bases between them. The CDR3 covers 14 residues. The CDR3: CADFPGDGPRGYTF. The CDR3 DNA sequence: TGTGCCGATTTTCCAGGGGACGGGCCTCGGGGCTACACCTTC.

For the CDR3, the DNA is TGCGCCAGCAGCTTGGCAATAGCAGGGAACACTGAAGCTTTCTTT. This codes for CASSLAIAGNTEAFF. The chain recombines TRBV5-1 with TRBJ1-1; D ambiguous. The germline gives CDR1 SGHRS, CDR2 YFSETQ. Trimming left V 0 bases short and J 1 base short, with 10 bases between. CDR3 length: 15 amino acids. Full variable domain (outside the CDR3, taken from reference TRBV5-1 and TRBJ1-1): KAGVTQTPRYLIKTRGQQVTLSCSPISGHRSVSWYQQTPGQGLQFLFEYFSETQRNKGNFPGRFSGRQFSNSRSEMNVSTLELGDSALYLCASSLAIAGNTEAFFGQGTRLTVV.

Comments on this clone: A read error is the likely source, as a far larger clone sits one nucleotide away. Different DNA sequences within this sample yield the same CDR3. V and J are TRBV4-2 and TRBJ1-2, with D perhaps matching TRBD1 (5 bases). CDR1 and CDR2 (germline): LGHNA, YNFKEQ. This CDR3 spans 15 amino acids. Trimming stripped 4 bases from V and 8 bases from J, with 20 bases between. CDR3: CASSPSGAESYGYTF. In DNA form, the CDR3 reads TGTGCCAGCAGCCCATCCGGGGCCGAGTCCTACGGCTACACCTTC.

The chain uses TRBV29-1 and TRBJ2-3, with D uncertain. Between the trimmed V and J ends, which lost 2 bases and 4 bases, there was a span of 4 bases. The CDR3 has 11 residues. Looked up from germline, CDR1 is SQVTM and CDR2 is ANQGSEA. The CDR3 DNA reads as TGCAGCGTTGAATTCCCAGATACGCAGTATTTT. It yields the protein CSVEFPDTQYF.

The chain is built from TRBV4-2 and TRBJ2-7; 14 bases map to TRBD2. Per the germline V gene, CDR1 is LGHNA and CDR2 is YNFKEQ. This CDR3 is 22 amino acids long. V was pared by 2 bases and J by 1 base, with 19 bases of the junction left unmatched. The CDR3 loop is CASSQRHATGTSGRGGSYEQYF. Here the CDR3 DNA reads TGTGCCAGCAGCCAACGCCACGCCACCGGGACTAGCGGGAGAGGGGGGTCCTACGAGCAGTACTTC.

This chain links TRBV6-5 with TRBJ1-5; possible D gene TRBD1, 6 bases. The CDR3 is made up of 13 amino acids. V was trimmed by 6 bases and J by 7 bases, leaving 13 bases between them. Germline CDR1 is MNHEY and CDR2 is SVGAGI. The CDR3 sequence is CASRSQGNQPQHF. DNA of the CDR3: TGTGCCAGCAGATCTCAGGGGAACCAGCCCCAGCATTTT.

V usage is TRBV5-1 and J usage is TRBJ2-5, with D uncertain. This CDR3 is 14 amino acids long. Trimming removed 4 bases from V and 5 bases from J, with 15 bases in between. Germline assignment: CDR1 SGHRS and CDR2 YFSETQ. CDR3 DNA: TGCGCCAGCAGCCTACGTAACGCGGATGAGACCCAGTACTTC. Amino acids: CASSLRNADETQYF. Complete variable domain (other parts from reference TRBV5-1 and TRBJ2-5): KAGVTQTPRYLIKTRGQQVTLSCSPISGHRSVSWYQQTPGQGLQFLFEYFSETQRNKGNFPGRFSGRQFSNSRSEMNVSTLELGDSALYLCASSLRNADETQYFGPGTRLLVL.

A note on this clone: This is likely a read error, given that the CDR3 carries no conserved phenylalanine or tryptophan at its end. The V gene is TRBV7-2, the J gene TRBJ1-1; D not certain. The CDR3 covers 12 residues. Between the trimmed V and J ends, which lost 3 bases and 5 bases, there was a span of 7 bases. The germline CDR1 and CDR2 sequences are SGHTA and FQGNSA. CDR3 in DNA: TGTGCCAGCAGCTTCGACGGAACTGAAGCTTTCTCT. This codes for CASSFDGTEAFS.

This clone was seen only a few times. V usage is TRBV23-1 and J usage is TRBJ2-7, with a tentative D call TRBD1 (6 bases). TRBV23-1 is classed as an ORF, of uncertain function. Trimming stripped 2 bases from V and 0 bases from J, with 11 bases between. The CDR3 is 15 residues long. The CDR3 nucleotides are TGCGCCAGCAGTCAACGCAGGGGATTCTCCTACGAGCAGTACTTC. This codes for CASSQRRGFSYEQYF.